This T cell receptor beta chain comes out of a study of T cell repertoires in cytomegalovirus infection. In TCRdb, the reads were re-called with MiXCR into one record per CDR3 protein. The sample lists around 450,000 distinct CDR3 sequences, under 40% seen once, with roughly an eighth in the top ten. The V gene end was trimmed by 4 bases and the J gene end by 4 bases; junction bases not matched to a gene: 8. The CDR3 length is 16 residues. CDR1 and CDR2 from the germline V gene are SGHTA and FQGNSA. This clonotype was seen ten or more times. The rearrangement links TRBV7-2 to TRBJ2-2; the match to TRBD2 covers 8 bases. Source material: PBMCs. The receptor was isolated from a human donor in good health (CMV status not recorded). Some clones in this sample may be carry-over from other donors' samples. DNA for the CDR3: TGTGCCAGCAGCTCGAGAAGCGGGGGAGGCACCGGGGAGCTGTTTTTT. The encoded protein is CASSSRSGGGTGELFF.